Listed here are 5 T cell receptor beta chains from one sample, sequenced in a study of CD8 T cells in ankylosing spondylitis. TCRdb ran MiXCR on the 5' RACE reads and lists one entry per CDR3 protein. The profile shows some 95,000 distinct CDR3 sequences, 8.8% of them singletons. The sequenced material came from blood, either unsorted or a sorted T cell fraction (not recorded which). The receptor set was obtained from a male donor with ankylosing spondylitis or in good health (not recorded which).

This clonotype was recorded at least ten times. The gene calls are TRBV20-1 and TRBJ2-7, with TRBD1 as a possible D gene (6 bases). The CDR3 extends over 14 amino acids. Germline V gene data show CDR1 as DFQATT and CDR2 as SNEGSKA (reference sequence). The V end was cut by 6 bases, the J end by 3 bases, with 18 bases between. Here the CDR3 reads CSARQDGQGYEQYF. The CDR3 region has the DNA TGCAGTGCGCGACAGGACGGACAAGGCTACGAGCAGTACTTC.

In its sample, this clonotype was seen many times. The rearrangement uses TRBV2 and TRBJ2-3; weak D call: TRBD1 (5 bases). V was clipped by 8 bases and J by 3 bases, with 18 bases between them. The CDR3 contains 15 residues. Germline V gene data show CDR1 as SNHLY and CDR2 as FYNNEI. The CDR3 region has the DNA TGTGCCAGCTTGTCCGGCAGGGCGGATACAGATACGCAGTATTTT. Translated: CASLSGRADTDTQYF.

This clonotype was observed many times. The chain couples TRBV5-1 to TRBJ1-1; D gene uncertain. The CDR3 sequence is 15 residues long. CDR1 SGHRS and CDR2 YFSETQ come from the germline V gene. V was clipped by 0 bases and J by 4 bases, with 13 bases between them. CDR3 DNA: TGCGCCAGCAGCTTGGTTCCGGGTGTGGGCACTGAAGCTTTCTTT. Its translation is CASSLVPGVGTEAFF. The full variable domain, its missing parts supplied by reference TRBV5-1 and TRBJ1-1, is KAGVTQTPRYLIKTRGQQVTLSCSPISGHRSVSWYQQTPGQGLQFLFEYFSETQRNKGNFPGRFSGRQFSNSRSEMNVSTLELGDSALYLCASSLVPGVGTEAFFGQGTRLTVV.

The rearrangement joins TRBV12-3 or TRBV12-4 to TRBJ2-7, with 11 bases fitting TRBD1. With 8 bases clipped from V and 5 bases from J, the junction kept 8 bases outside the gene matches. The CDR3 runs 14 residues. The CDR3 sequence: CASESGQGVHEQYF. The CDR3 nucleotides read TGTGCCAGCGAGTCGGGACAGGGGGTCCACGAGCAGTACTTC.

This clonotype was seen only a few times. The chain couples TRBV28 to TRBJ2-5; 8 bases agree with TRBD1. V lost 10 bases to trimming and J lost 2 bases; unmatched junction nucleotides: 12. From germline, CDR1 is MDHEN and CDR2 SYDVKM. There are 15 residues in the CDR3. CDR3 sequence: CATGQGLLSQETQYF. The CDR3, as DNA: TGTGCCACCGGACAGGGCCTCCTCAGTCAAGAGACCCAGTACTTC.